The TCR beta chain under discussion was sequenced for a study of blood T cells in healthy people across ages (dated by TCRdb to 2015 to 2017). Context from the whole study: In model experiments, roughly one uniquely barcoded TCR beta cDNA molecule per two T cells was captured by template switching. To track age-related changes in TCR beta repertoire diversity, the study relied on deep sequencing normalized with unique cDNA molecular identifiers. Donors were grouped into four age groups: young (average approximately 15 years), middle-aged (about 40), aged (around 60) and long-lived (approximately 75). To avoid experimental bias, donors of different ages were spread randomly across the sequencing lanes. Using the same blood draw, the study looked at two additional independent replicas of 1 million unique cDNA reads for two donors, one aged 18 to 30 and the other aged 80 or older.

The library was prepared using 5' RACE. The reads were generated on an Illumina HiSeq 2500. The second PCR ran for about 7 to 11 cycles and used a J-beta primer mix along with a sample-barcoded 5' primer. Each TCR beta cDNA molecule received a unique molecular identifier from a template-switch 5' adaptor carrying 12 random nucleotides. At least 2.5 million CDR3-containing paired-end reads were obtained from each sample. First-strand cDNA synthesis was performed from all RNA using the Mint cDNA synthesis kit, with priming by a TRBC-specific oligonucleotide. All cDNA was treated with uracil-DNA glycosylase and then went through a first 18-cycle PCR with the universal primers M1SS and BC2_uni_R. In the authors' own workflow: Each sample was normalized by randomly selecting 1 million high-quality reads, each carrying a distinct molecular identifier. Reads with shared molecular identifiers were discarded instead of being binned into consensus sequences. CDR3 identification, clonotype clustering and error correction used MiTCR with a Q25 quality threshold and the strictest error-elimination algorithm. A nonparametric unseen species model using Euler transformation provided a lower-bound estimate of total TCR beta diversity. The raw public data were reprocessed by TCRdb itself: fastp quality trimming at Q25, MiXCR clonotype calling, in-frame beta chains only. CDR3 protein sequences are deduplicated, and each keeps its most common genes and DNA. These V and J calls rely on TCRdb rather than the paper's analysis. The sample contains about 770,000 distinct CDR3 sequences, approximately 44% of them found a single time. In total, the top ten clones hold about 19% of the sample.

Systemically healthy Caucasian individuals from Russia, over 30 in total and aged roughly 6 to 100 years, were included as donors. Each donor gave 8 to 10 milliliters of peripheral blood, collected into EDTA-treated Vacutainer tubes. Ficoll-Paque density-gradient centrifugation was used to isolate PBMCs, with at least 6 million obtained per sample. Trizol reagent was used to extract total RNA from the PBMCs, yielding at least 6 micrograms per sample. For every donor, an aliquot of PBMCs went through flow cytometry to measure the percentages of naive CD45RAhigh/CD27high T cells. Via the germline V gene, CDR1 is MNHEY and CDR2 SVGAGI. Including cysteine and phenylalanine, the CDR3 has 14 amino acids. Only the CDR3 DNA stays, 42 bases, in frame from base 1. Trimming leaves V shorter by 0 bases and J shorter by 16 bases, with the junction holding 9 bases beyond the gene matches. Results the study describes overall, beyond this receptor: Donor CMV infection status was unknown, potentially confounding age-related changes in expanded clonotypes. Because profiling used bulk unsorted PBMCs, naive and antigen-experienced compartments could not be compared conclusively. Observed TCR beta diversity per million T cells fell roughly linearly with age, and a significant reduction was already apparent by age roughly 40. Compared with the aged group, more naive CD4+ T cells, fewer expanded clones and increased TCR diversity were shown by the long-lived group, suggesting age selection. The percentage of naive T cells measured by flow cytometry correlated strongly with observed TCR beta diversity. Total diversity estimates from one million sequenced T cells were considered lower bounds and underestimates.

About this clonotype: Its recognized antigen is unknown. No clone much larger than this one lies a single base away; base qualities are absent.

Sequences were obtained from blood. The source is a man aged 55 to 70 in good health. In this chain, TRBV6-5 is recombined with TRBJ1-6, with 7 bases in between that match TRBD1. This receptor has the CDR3 CASSYSRANRGLHF. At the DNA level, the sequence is TGTGCCAGCAGTTACTCGAGGGCGAACAGGGGACTCCACTTT.